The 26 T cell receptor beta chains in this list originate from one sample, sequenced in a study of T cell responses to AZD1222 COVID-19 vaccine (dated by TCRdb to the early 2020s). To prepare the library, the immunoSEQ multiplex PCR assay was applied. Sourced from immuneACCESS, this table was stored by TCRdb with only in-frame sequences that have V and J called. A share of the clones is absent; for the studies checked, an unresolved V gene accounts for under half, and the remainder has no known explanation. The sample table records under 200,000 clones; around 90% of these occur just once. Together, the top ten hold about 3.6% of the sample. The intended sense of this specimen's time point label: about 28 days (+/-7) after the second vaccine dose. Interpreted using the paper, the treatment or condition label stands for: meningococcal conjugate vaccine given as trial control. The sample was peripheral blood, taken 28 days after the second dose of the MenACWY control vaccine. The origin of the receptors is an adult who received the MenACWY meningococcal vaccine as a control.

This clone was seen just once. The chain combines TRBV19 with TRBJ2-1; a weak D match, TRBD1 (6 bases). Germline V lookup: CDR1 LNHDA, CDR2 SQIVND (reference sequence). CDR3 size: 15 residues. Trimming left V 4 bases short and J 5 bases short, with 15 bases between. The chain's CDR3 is CASSKDRSRDNEQFF. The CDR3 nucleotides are TGTGCCAGTAGTAAAGACAGGTCTCGGGACAATGAGCAGTTCTTC.

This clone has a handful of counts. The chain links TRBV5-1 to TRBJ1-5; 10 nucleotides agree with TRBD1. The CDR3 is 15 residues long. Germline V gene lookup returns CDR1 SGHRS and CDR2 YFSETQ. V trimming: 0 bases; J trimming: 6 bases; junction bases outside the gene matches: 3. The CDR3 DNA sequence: TGCGCCAGCAGCTTGGGGACAGGGGGTAGTCAGCCCCAGCATTTT. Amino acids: CASSLGTGGSQPQHF.

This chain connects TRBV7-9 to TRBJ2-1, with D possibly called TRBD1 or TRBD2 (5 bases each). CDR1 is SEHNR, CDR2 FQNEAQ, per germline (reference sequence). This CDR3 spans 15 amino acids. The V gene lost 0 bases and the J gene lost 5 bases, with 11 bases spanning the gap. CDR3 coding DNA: TGTGCCAGCAGCTTAGCCGGGACGCAGAACAATGAGCAGTTCTTC. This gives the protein CASSLAGTQNNEQFF.

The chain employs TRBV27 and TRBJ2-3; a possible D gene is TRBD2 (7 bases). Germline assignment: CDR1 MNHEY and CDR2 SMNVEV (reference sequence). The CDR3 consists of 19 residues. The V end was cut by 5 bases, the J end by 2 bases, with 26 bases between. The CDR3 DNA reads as TGTGCCAGCAGTCCTAGCGGAGGGGGTTCACTATCTAACACAGATACGCAGTATTTT. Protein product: CASSPSGGGSLSNTDTQYF.

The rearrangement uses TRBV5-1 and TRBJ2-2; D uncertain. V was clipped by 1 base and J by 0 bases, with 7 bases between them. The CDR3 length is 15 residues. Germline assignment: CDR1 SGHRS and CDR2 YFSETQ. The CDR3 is CASSLSAANTGELFF. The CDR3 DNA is TGCGCCAGCAGCTTGTCAGCCGCGAACACCGGGGAGCTGTTTTTT.

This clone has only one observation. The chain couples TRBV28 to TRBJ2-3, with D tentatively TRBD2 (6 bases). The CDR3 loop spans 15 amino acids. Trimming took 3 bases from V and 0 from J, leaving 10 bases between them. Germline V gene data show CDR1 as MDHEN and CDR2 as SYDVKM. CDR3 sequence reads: CASSFVRGSTDTQYF. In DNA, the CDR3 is TGTGCCAGCAGTTTCGTGCGGGGCAGCACAGATACGCAGTATTTT.

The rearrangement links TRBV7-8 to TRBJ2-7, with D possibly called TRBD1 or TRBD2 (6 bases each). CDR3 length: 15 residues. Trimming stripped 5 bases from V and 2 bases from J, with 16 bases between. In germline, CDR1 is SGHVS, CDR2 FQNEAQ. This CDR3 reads CASSPPTGAAYEQYF. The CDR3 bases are TGTGCCAGCAGCCCACCCACGGGGGCGGCCTACGAGCAGTACTTC.

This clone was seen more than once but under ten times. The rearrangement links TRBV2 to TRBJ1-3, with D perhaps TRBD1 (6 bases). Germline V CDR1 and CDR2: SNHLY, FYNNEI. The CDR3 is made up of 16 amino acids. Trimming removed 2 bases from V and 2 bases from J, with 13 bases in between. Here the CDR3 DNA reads TGTGCCAGCAGTGAAAGGGTGGGGGACACTGGAAACACCATATATTTT. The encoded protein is CASSERVGDTGNTIYF.

The CDR3 sequence: CASSFRVSGANVLTF. CDR3 DNA sequence: TGTGCCAGCAGCTTTCGAGTCTCTGGGGCCAACGTCCTGACTTTC. The chain recombines TRBV6-2 or TRBV6-3 with TRBJ2-6; D is ambiguous. The CDR3 has 15 residues. Germline V gene lookup returns CDR1 MNHEY and CDR2 SVGEGT. V was cut by 6 bases and J by 0 bases, with 9 bases left in between.

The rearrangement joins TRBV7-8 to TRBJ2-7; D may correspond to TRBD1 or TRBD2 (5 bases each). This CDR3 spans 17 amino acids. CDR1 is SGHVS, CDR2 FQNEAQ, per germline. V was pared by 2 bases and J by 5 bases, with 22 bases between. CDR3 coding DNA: TGTGCCAGCAGCTTAAGCCAACCCGGGACGCCAAGGCACGAGCAGTACTTC. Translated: CASSLSQPGTPRHEQYF.

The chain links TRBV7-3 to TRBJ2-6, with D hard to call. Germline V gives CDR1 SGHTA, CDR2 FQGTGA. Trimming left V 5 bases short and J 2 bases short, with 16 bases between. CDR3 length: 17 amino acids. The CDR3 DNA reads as TGTGCCAGCAGCCCGCTTGTAATTGGGACTGGGGCCAACGTCCTGACTTTC. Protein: CASSPLVIGTGANVLTF.

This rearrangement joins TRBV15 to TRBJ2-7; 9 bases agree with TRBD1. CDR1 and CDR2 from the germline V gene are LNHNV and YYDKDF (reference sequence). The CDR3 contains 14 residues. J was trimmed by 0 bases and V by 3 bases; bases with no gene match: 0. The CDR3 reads CATSRDRGSYEQYF. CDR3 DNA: TGTGCCACCAGCAGGGACAGGGGCTCCTACGAGCAGTACTTC. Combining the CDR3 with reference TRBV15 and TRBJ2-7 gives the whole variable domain DAMVIQNPRYQVTQFGKPVTLSCSQTLNHNVMYWYQQKSSQAPKLLFHYYDKDFNNEADTPDNFQSRRPNTSFCFLDIRSPGLGDTAMYLCATSRDRGSYEQYFGPGTRLTVT.

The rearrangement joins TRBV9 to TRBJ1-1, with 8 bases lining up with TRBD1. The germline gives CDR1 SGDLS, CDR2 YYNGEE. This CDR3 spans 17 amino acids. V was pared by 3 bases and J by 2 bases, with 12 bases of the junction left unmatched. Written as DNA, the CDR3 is TGTGCCAGCAGCGGCAACCCGGGACAGGAGCAAAACACTGAAGCTTTCTTT. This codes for CASSGNPGQEQNTEAFF.

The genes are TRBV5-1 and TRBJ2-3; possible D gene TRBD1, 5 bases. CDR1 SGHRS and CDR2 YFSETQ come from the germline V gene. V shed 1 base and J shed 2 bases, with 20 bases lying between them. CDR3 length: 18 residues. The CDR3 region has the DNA TGCGCCAGCAGCTTGCAGGTGGGGCGCCCAATCTCCACAGATACGCAGTATTTT. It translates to CASSLQVGRPISTDTQYF.

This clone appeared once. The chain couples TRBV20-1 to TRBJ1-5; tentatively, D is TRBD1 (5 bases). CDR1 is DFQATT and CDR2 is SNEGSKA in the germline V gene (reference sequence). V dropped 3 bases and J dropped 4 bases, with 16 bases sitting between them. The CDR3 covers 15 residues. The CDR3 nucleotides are TGCAGTGCTAGTGGGGCCTTTAGAGGAAATCAGCCCCAGCATTTT. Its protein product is CSASGAFRGNQPQHF.

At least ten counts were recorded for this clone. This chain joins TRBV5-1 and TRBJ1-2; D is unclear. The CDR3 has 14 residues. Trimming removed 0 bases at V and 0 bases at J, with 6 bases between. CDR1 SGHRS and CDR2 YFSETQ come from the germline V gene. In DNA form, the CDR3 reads TGCGCCAGCAGCTTGGTGGGGACTAACTATGGCTACACCTTC. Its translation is CASSLVGTNYGYTF.

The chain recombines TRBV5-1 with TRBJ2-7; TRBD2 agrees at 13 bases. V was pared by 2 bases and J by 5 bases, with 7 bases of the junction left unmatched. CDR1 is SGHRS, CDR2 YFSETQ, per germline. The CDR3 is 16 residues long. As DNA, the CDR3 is TGCGCCAGCAGCTTACTAGCGGGAGGGCCAAGGAACGAGCAGTACTTC. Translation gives CASSLLAGGPRNEQYF.

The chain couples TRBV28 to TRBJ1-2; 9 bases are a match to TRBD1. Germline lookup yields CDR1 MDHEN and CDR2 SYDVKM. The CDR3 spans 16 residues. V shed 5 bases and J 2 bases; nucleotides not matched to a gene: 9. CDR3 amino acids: CASSHPPGTGNYGYTF. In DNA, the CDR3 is TGTGCCAGCAGTCATCCTCCCGGGACAGGGAACTATGGCTACACCTTC.

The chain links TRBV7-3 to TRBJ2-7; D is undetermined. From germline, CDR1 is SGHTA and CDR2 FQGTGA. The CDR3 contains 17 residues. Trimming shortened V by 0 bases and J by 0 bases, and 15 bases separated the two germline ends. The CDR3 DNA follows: TGTGCCAGCAGCTTAACCCCGAGCCGCAGGTACTCCTACGAGCAGTACTTC. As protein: CASSLTPSRRYSYEQYF.

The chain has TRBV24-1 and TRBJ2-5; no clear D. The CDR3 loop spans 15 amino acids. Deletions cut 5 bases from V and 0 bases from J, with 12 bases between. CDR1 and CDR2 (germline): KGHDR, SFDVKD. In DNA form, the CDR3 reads TGTGCCACCAGTGGGCAGCCATCGTACCAAGAGACCCAGTACTTC. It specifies CATSGQPSYQETQYF.

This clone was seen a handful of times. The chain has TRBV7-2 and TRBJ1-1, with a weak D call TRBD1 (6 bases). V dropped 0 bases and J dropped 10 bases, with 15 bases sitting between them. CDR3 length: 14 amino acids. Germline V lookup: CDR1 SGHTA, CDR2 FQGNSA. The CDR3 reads CASSLARAGQVAFF. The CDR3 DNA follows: TGTGCCAGCAGCTTAGCTCGTGCGGGACAAGTAGCTTTCTTT.

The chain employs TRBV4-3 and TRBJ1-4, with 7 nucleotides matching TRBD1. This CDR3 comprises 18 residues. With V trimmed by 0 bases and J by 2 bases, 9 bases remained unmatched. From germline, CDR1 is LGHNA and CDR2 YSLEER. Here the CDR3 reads CASSQDKTRGVTNEKLFF. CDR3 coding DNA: TGCGCCAGCAGCCAAGATAAGACCAGGGGGGTGACTAATGAAAAACTGTTTTTT.

CDR3 loop: CASSWGRVAGGTEQFF. The CDR3 DNA reads TGTGCCAGCAGCTGGGGAAGGGTAGCGGGAGGAACTGAGCAGTTCTTC. V is TRBV7-3 and J is TRBJ2-1, with 10 bases lining up with TRBD2. Germline V lookup: CDR1 SGHTA, CDR2 FQGTGA. The CDR3 is made up of 16 amino acids. V shed 4 bases and J 9 bases; nucleotides not matched to a gene: 12. Using reference TRBV7-3 and TRBJ2-1 for the parts outside the CDR3, the full variable domain is GAGVSQTPSNKVTEKGKYVELRCDPISGHTALYWYRQSLGQGPEFLIYFQGTGAADDSGLPNDRFFAVRPEGSVSTLKIQRTERGDSAVYLCASSWGRVAGGTEQFFGPGTRLTVL.

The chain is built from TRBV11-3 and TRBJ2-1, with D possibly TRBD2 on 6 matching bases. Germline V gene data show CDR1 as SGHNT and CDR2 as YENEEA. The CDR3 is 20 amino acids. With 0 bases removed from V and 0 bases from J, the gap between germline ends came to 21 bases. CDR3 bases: TGTGCCAGCAGCTTAGATGGATGGGGTAGGCCCGGGGGCTCCTACAATGAGCAGTTCTTC. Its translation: CASSLDGWGRPGGSYNEQFF.

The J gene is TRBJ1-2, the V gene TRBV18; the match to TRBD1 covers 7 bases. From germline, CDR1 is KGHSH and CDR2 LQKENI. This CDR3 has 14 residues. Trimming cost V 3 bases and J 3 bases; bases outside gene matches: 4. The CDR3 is CASSPLDRDYGYTF. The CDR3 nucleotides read TGTGCCAGCTCACCCTTAGACAGGGACTATGGCTACACCTTC.

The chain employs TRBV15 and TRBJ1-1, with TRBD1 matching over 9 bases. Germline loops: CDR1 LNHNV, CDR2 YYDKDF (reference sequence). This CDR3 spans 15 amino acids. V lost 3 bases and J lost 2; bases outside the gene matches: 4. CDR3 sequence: CATSSPTGGNTEAFF. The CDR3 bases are TGTGCCACCAGCAGTCCAACAGGGGGCAACACTGAAGCTTTCTTT.